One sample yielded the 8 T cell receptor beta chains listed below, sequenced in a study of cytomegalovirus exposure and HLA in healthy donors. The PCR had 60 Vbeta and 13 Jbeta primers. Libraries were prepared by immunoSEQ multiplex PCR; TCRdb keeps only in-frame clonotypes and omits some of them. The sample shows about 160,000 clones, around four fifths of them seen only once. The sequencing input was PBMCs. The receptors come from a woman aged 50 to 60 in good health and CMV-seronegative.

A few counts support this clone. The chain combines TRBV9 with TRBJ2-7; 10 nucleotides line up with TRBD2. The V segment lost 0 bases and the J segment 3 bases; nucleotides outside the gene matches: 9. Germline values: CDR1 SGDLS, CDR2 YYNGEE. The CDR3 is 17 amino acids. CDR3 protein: CASSVESGLAGVYEQYF. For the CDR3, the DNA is TGTGCCAGCAGCGTAGAGTCGGGTCTAGCGGGAGTCTACGAGCAGTACTTC. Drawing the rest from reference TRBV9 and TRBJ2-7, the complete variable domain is DSGVTQTPKHLITATGQRVTLRCSPRSGDLSVYWYQQSLDQGLQFLIQYYNGEERAKGNILERFSAQQFPDLHSELNLSSLELGDSALYFCASSVESGLAGVYEQYFGPGTRLTVT.

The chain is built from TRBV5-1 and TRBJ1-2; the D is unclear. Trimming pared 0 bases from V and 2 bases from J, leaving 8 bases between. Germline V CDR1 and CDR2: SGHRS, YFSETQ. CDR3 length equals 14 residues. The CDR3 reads CASSLVSGNYGYTF. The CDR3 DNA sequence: TGCGCCAGCAGCTTGGTATCCGGGAACTATGGCTACACCTTC.

CDR3 loop: CASREGNTDTQYF. DNA of the CDR3: TGTGCCAGCAGGGAGGGAAACACAGATACGCAGTATTTT. The chain couples TRBV11-2 to TRBJ2-3, with D tentatively TRBD2 (6 bases). Trimming took off 6 bases at V and 2 bases at J, with 9 bases between the two ends. Germline V gene sequence: CDR1 SGHAT, CDR2 FQNNGV. The CDR3 runs to 13 residues.

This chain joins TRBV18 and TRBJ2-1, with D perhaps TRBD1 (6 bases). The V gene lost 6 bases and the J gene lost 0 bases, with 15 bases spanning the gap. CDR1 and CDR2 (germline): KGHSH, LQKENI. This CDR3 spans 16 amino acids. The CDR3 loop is CASSQSTGTSYNEQFF. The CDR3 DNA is TGTGCCAGCTCCCAGAGTACAGGGACCTCCTACAATGAGCAGTTCTTC. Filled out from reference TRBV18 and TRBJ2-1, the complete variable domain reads NAGVMQNPRHLVRRRGQEARLRCSPMKGHSHVYWYRQLPEEGLKFMVYLQKENIIDESGMPKERFSAEFPKEGPSILRIQQVVRGDSAAYFCASSQSTGTSYNEQFFGPGTRLTVL.

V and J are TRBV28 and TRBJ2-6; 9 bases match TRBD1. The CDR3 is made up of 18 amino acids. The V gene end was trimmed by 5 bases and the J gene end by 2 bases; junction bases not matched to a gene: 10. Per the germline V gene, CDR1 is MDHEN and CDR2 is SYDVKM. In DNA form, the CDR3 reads TGTGCCAGCAGTCTTTCGGACAGGGGAGGGACTGGGGCCAACGTCCTGACTTTC. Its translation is CASSLSDRGGTGANVLTF.

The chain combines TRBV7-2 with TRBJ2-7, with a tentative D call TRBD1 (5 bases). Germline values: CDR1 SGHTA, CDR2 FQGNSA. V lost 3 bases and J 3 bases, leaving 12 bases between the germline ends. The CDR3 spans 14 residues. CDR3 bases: TGTGCCAGCAGCTTGGGGCCCAAGAACTACGAGCAGTACTTC. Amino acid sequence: CASSLGPKNYEQYF.

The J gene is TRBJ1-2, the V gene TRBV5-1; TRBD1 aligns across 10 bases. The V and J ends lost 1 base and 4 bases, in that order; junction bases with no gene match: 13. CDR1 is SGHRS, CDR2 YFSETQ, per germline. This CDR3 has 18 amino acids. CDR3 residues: CASSLMGTGAGFGYGYTF. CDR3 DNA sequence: TGCGCCAGCAGCTTGATGGGGACAGGGGCCGGTTTCGGCTATGGCTACACCTTC.

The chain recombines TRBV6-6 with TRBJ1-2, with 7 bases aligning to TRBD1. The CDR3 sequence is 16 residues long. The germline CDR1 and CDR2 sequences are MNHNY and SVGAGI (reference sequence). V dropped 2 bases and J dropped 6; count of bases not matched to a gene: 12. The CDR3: CASSYRGLNTVNGYTF. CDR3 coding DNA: TGTGCCAGCAGTTACAGGGGGCTAAATACGGTGAATGGCTACACCTTC.